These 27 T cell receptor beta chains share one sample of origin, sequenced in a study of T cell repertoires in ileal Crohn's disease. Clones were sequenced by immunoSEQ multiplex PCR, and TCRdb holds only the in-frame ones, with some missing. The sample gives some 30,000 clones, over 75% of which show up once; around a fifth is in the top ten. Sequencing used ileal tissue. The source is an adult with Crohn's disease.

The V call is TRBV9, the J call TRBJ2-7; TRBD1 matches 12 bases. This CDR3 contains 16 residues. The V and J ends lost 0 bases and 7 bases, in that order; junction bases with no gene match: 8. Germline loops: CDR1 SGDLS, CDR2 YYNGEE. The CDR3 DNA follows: TGTGCCAGCAGCGTAGGAGGGACAGGGGGCTTGGGGGAGCAGTACTTC. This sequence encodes CASSVGGTGGLGEQYF.

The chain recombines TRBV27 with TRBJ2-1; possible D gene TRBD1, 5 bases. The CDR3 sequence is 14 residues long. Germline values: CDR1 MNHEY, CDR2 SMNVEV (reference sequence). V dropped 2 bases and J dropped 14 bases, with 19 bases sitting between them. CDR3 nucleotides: TGTGCCAGCAGTTTAATGTCCTCCCGGACATCGGAGTTCTTC. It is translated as CASSLMSSRTSEFF.

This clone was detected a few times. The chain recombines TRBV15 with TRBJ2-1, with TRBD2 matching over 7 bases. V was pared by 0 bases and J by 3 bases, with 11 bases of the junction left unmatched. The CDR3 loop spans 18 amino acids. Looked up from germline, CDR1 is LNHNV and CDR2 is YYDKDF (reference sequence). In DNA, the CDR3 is TGTGCCACCAGCAGAGAAGCGGGACCGGGACTCCACTACAATGAGCAGTTCTTC. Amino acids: CATSREAGPGLHYNEQFF.

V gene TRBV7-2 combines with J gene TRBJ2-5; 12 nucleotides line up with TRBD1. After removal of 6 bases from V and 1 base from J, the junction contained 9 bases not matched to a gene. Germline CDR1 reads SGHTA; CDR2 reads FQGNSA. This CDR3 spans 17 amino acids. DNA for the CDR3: TGTGCCAGCAGTTCCGGGACAGGGGGCACAATCCAAGAGACCCAGTACTTC. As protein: CASSSGTGGTIQETQYF.

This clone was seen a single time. Written as DNA, the CDR3 is TGTGCCAGCAGCCCCCATTTAGCGGGGGGGCCAGCAGATACGCAGTATTTT. Its protein is CASSPHLAGGPADTQYF. The genes are TRBV9 and TRBJ2-3; TRBD2 aligns across 11 bases. CDR1 SGDLS and CDR2 YYNGEE come from the germline V gene. After removal of 4 bases from V and 4 bases from J, the junction contained 11 bases not matched to a gene. The CDR3 contains 17 residues.

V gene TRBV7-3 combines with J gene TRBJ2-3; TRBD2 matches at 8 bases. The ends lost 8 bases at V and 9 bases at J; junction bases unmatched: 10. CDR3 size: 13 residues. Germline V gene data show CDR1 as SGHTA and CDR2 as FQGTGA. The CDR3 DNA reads TGTGCCAGCGGGAGCGGGACGGGAGGGACGCAGTATTTT. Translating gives CASGSGTGGTQYF. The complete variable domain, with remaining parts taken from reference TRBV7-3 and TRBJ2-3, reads GAGVSQTPSNKVTEKGKYVELRCDPISGHTALYWYRQSLGQGPEFLIYFQGTGAADDSGLPNDRFFAVRPEGSVSTLKIQRTERGDSAVYLCASGSGTGGTQYFGPGTRLTVL.

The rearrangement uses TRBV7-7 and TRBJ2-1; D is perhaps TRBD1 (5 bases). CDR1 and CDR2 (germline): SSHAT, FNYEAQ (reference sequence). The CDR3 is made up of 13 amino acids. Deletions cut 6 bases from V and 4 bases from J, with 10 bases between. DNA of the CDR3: TGTGCCAGCAGTCAACAGGAGTACAATGAGCAGTTCTTC. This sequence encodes CASSQQEYNEQFF.

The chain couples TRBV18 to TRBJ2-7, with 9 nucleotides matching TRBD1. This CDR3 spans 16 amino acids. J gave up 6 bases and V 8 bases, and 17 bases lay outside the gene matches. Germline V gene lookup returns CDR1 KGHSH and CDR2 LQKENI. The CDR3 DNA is TGTGCCAGCGCGTCTCAGCCGGGACAGGGTTCAAGCGAGCAGTACTTC. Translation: CASASQPGQGSSEQYF.

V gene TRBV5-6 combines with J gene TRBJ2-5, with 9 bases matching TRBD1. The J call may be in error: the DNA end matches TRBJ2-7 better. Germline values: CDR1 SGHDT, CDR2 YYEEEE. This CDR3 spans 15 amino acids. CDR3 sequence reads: CASSLFGTGPYEQYF. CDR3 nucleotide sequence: TGTGCCAGCAGCTTGTTCGGGACAGGGCCCTACGAGCAGTACTTC.

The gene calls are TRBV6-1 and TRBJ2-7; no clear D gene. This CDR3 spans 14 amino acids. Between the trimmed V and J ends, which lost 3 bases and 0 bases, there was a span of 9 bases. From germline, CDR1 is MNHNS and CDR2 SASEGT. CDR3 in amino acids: CASSDRMISYEQYF. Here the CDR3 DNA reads TGTGCCAGCAGTGACAGGATGATCTCCTACGAGCAGTACTTC.

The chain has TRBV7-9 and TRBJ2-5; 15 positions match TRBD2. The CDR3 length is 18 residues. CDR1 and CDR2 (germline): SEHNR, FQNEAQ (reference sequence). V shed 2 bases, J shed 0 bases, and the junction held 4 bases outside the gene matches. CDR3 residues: CASSLTGLAGGHQETQYF. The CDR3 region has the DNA TGTGCCAGCAGCTTAACGGGACTAGCGGGAGGCCACCAAGAGACCCAGTACTTC.

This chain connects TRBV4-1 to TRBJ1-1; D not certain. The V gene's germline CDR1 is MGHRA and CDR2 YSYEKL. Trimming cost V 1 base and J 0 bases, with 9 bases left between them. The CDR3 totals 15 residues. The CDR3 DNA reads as TGCGCCAGCAGCCAAGTTCAGGACTTGAACACTGAAGCTTTCTTT. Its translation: CASSQVQDLNTEAFF.

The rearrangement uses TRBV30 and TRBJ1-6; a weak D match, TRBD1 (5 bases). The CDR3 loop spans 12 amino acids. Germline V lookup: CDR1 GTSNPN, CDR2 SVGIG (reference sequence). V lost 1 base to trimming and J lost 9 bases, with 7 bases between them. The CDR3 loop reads CAWSGQFSPLHF. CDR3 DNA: TGTGCCTGGAGTGGACAGTTTTCACCCCTCCACTTT. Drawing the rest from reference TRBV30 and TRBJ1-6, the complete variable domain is SQTIHQWPATLVQPVGSPLSLECTVEGTSNPNLYWYRQAAGRGLQLLFYSVGIGQISSEVPQNLSASRPQDRQFILSSKKLLLSDSGFYLCAWSGQFSPLHFGNGTRLTVT.

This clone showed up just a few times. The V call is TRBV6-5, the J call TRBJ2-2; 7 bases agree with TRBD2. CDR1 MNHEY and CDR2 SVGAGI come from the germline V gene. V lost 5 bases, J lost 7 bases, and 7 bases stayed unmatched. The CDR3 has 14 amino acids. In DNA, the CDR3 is TGTGCCAGCAGTCGACTCGGGGGGAACGGGGAGCTGTTTTTT. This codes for CASSRLGGNGELFF.

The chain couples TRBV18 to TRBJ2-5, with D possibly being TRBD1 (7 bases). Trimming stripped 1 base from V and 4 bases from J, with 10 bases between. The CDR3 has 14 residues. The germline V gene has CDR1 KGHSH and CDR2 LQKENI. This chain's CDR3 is CASSPHRGGETQYF. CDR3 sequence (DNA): TGTGCCAGCTCACCACACAGGGGAGGAGAGACCCAGTACTTC.

The CDR3 loop reads CASSPRTVYEQYF. In DNA form, the CDR3 reads TGTGCCAGCAGTCCGAGGACAGTCTACGAGCAGTACTTC. J is TRBJ2-7 and V is TRBV27; weak D call: TRBD1 (6 bases). CDR3 length equals 13 residues. Trimming stripped 5 bases from V and 3 bases from J, with 11 bases between. Germline assignment: CDR1 MNHEY and CDR2 SMNVEV (reference sequence).

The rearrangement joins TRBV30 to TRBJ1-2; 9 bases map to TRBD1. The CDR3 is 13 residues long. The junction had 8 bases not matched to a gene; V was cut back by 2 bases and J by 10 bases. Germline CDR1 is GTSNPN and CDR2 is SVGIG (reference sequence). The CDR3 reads CAWSPTGQGLYTF. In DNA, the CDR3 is TGTGCCTGGAGTCCTACGGGACAGGGTCTCTACACCTTC.

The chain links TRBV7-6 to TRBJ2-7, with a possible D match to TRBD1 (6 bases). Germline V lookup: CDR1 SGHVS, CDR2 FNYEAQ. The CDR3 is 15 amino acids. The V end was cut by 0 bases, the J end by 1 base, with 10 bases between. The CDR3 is CASSLAPTGSYEQYF. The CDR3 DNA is TGTGCCAGCAGCTTAGCCCCGACAGGTTCCTACGAGCAGTACTTC.

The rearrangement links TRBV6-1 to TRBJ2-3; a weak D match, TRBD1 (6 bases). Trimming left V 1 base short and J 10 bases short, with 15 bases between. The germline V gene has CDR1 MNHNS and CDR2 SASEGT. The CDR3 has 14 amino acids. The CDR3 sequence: CASSEGTARTAQYF. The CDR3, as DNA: TGTGCCAGCAGTGAAGGAACAGCGAGGACAGCGCAGTATTTT.

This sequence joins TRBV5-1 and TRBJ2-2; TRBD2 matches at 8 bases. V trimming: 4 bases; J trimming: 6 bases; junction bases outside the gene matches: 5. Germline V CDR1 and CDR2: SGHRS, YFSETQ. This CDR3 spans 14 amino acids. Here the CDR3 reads CASSRLAGPGELFF. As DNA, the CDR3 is TGCGCCAGCAGCCGCTTAGCGGGACCCGGGGAGCTGTTTTTT.

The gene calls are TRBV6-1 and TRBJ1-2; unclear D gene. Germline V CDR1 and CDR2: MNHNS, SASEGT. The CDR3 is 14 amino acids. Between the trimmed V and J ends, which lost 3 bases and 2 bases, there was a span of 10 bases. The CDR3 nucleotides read TGTGCCAGCAGTGACCCCCTTTCCAACTATGGCTACACCTTC. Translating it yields CASSDPLSNYGYTF.

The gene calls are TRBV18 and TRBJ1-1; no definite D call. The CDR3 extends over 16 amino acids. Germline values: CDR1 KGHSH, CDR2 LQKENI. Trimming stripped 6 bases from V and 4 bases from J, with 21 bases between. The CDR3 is CASSPLEREEGTEAFF. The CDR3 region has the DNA TGTGCCAGCTCGCCCCTAGAAAGGGAGGAGGGCACTGAAGCTTTCTTT. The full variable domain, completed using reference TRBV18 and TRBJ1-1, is NAGVMQNPRHLVRRRGQEARLRCSPMKGHSHVYWYRQLPEEGLKFMVYLQKENIIDESGMPKERFSAEFPKEGPSILRIQQVVRGDSAAYFCASSPLEREEGTEAFFGQGTRLTVV.

The CDR3 sequence: CASSFTGDYEQYF. In DNA form, the CDR3 reads TGTGCCAGCAGTTTCACAGGGGACTACGAGCAGTACTTC. J is TRBJ2-7 and V is TRBV27; 7 positions match TRBD1. V lost 3 bases to trimming and J lost 3 bases; unmatched junction nucleotides: 2. Germline CDR1 and CDR2: MNHEY and SMNVEV (reference sequence). The CDR3 is 13 amino acids.

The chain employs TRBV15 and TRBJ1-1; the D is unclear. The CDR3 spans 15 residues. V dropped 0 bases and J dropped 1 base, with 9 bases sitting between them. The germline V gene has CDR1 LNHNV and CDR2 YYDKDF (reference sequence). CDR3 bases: TGTGCCACCAGCAGAGACTCAGAACGGAACACTGAAGCTTTCTTT. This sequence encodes CATSRDSERNTEAFF.

This CDR3 is CASSLAPRQGSMEGYTF. In DNA form, the CDR3 reads TGTGCCAGCAGCTTAGCCCCTCGACAGGGTAGTATGGAAGGCTACACCTTC. The gene calls are TRBV7-2 and TRBJ1-2; 7 positions agree with TRBD1. The CDR3 spans 17 residues. J lost 8 bases, V lost 0 bases, and 15 bases had no gene match. Germline values: CDR1 SGHTA, CDR2 FQGNSA.

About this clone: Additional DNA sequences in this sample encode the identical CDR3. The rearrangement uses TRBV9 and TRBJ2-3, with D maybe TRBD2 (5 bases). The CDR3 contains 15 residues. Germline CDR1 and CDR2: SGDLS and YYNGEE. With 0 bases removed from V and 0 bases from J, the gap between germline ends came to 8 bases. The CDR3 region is CASSVGGSSTDTQYF. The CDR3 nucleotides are TGTGCCAGCAGCGTAGGAGGGTCAAGCACAGATACGCAGTATTTT.

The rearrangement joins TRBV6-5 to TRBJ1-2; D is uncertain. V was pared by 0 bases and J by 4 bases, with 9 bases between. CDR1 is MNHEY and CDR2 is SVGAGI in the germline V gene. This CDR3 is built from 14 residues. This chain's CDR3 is CASSYSIGGYGYTF. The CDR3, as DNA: TGTGCCAGCAGTTACTCGATCGGTGGCTATGGCTACACCTTC.